This TCR beta chain was observed in a study of shared clonotypes between healthy human individuals. Notes on the study in general: Sampling covered nothing but blood. Tissue TCR repertoires likely differ from those found in blood. Donors were few, which limited the genetic and exposure-history diversity represented. Clonotype sharing among donors was thought likely to change with sequencing depth.

Sequenced by immunoSEQ multiplex PCR; TCRdb stores in-frame clones only, minus some. This sample carries more than 450,000 clones, 79% of them seen once, and the ten largest clones take over 10%. Regarding this clone: Its antigen remains unknown.

Germline lookup yields CDR1 SGHDT and CDR2 YYEEEE. The CDR3 spans 11 residues. Trimming shortened V by 2 bases and J by 16 bases, and 13 bases separated the two germline ends. The sample consisted of PBMCs. This clonotype originated in a woman aged 40-49 years in good health. Some clones in this sample may be carry-over from other donors' samples. V and J are TRBV5-6 and TRBJ2-1; D is uncertain. Here the CDR3 DNA reads TGTGCCAGCAGCTTTCGAGCCTCATTTTTCTTC. Its translation: CASSFRASFFF.